This T cell receptor (beta chain) was documented in a study of blood T cell repertoires in COVID-19 (dated by TCRdb to about 2020). At the level of the whole study: Collaborator samples came from the United States, Italy and Spain and covered acute and convalescent phases of COVID-19. Where HLA class I and class II types were available, the types were taken from metadata supplied by the sample provider, not from assay-based typing. The dataset comprised deeply sampled blood TCRbeta repertoires from subjects exposed to, actively infected with, or recovered from COVID-19. The samples were drawn from the first 160 participants of the ongoing ImmuneRACE study and from more than 1,000 subjects provided by 6 global collaborators. The sample metadata nearly always contained a de-identified subject ID, COVID-19 status, age in years and sex. A freely available public database, intended as a resource for researchers studying the immune response to SARS-CoV-2, is where the repertoires were released. The prospective study material was composed of cDNA or gDNA derived from T cells, B-cell-depleted T cells, or PBMCs.

The investigation overall reported the following: The quantity of clinical and demographic metadata differed by source and by participant and was supplied without curation.

TCRbeta CDR3 regions were amplified from genomic DNA using the immunoSEQ Assay, a bias-controlled multiplex PCR. The authors' analysis ran thus. The number of nucleated cells in each sample was estimated from the amplification of reference gene primers within the assay. To quantify the absolute abundance of each unique TCRbeta CDR3 rearrangement, sequence reads were collapsed and filtered. For each sample, productive Simpson clonality was calculated as the square root of Simpson's diversity index over productive rearrangements. Entries here come from immuneACCESS through TCRdb and include only in-frame sequences with V and J called. Some clones fail to appear in such tables; in the studies checked, an unresolved V gene covers under half of the shortfall, and the cause of the remainder is unknown. The V and J calls and clone size are taken from that table; D and trimming were inferred from the DNA. Here the sample has about 170,000 clones; about 80% occur a single time. The ten top clones hold about a fifth of the sample.

Whole blood was collected in K2EDTA tubes by collaborating institutions according to the institutions' own protocols. For TCRbeta analysis, collaborator samples were shipped as frozen whole blood, as isolated PBMCs, or as DNA extracted from either sample type. The CDR3 runs 16 amino acids, cysteine and phenylalanine included. Only CDR3 DNA is held: 48 bases, read in frame from base 1. Here V drops 3 bases and J drops 5 bases, and the junction holds 9 bases not matched to any gene. CDR1 and CDR2 (SGDLS, YYNGEE) derive from the germline V gene. On this clone itself: What antigen it recognizes has not been identified. No base-level quality is on record; no much larger clone is a single base apart.

The sequence came from an elderly woman with acute or convalescent COVID-19. The sample was peripheral blood. The chain was built from TRBV9 and TRBJ2-2; the junction holds 8 bases that match TRBD2. Here the CDR3 is given as CASSARAGEYTGELFF. Read as DNA, the sequence is TGTGCCAGCAGCGCCAGAGCGGGAGAGTATACCGGGGAGCTGTTTTTT.